This is a list of T cell receptor beta chains from one sample in a study of blood T cell repertoires in COVID-19. Measured with immunoSEQ multiplex PCR; TCRdb has only the in-frame clones, and not every one. The sample lists 150,000 or so clones, around 83% occurring once. The sample taken for sequencing was peripheral blood. Receptor source: a woman aged 55-69 years with acute or convalescent COVID-19. The conserved cysteine and the conserved F or W are not part of the CDR3 here. Fields, in order: V gene, D gene, J gene, CDR3 protein. A D gene is named only where the DNA matches it firmly.

TRBV5-6	-	TRBJ1-6	ASSLVAGTGNSPLH
TRBV28	-	TRBJ1-2	ASSGRPRGYT
TRBV30	-	TRBJ2-5	AWTKSMGVLETQY
TRBV5-1	-	TRBJ1-2	ASSGGTSHYGYT
TRBV28	-	TRBJ2-5	ASSLLSGDSQETQY
TRBV5-4	-	TRBJ1-2	ASSLSQAYGYT
TRBV12-3/TRBV12-4	-	TRBJ1-1	ASSFDRNTEAF
TRBV14	-	TRBJ2-2	ASSQGNTGELF
TRBV19	-	TRBJ1-2	ASSMGLNYGYT
TRBV6-6	TRBD2	TRBJ2-3	ASSYGAGGAADTQY
TRBV19	-	TRBJ2-2	ASRRVGGAGTGELF
TRBV7-9	TRBD2	TRBJ2-5	ASTQLAGGLETQY
TRBV5-6	-	TRBJ2-7	ASSLPSDGEGRQY
TRBV19	-	TRBJ1-1	ASSIDRTRGMVDTEAF
TRBV27	TRBD1	TRBJ1-2	ASRADRDRGPSNYGYT
TRBV12-5	-	TRBJ2-7	ASATDSPAYEQY
TRBV7-3	-	TRBJ2-1	ASSPSEGPYNEQF
TRBV30	-	TRBJ1-4	AWSLTGRGDEKLF
TRBV2	-	TRBJ1-1	ASSERGPVGPEAF
TRBV23-1	-	TRBJ1-5	ASIQDGAYSNQPQH
TRBV5-4	TRBD1	TRBJ2-3	ASSRPGQEGTDTQY
TRBV19	-	TRBJ1-1	ASSIGGLTNTEAF
TRBV28	-	TRBJ2-4	ASSLLEGKNIQY
TRBV3-1/TRBV3-2	-	TRBJ1-1	ASSQDGQSGTEAF
TRBV5-6	TRBD1	TRBJ1-2	ASSRQGAEWYGYT
TRBV2	TRBD1	TRBJ1-2	ASSATGDYGYT
TRBV6-1	-	TRBJ2-7	ASSEIWGRGHYEQY
TRBV29-1	TRBD1	TRBJ1-1	SARTGLNTEAF
TRBV3-1/TRBV3-2	TRBD1	TRBJ1-2	ASAYRGGRANYGYT
TRBV30	-	TRBJ1-2	AWSFGGNYGYT
TRBV28	-	TRBJ2-5	ASSLATFQETQY
TRBV18	TRBD1	TRBJ1-2	ASSPPGQILYGYT
TRBV6-5	-	TRBJ2-7	ASNRQVHEQY
TRBV29-1	-	TRBJ2-5	SVETNQETQY
TRBV5-6	-	TRBJ2-5	ASTGTEETQY
TRBV4-2	-	TRBJ1-6	ASSQGQVNSPLH
TRBV3-1/TRBV3-2	TRBD1	TRBJ2-4	ASSPAPGQGTENIQY
TRBV10-3	-	TRBJ1-3	AISAGYTIY
TRBV7-9	TRBD2	TRBJ2-7	ASSPGTSGGYEQY
TRBV2	-	TRBJ1-2	ASSDGVGAGYGYT
TRBV10-3	-	TRBJ1-2	AIRSGTQNYGYT
TRBV27	TRBD1	TRBJ2-2	ASSSTGVKTGELF
TRBV27	TRBD1	TRBJ2-5	ASSPGTDQERAQY
TRBV4-2	TRBD2	TRBJ2-7	ASSQASGTSIYEQY
TRBV18	-	TRBJ1-4	ASSPDGEKLF
TRBV5-4	TRBD2	TRBJ2-7	ASSLYGGDEQY
TRBV7-9	TRBD2	TRBJ2-1	ASSLAASGGADHNEQF
TRBV11-1	-	TRBJ1-1	ASSLTGLYTEAF
TRBV19	TRBD1	TRBJ2-1	ASSTLTGGQRNEQF
TRBV7-2	TRBD1	TRBJ2-1	ASSFGTGRYEQF
TRBV12-3/TRBV12-4	-	TRBJ1-2	ASSLQGVYGYT
TRBV24-1	-	TRBJ1-1	ATSDLPDMENTEAF
TRBV6-1	-	TRBJ2-5	ASSEAQGQETQY
TRBV6-5	TRBD1	TRBJ1-3	ASSYDRAGNTIY
TRBV7-9	TRBD2	TRBJ2-1	ASSSGTSGVEEQF
TRBV3-1/TRBV3-2	-	TRBJ1-2	ASSQDGRREFGYT
TRBV6-1	TRBD1	TRBJ1-1	ASSEAHGTDLNTEAF
TRBV27	-	TRBJ1-1	ASSFGQGNTEAF
TRBV28	-	TRBJ1-5	ASSQNSNSNQPQH